The 18 T cell receptor beta chains presented below share a single source sample, sequenced in a study of T cells in Graves' hyperthyroidism and ophthalmopathy. The investigators amplified TCR beta CDR3 regions from RNA transcripts. Using the HTBI primer set, a first-round RT-PCR was run on the TCR CDR3. Each CDR3 protein is one row after TCRdb ran MiXCR on the multiplex PCR reads. The profile shows around 690,000 distinct CDR3 sequences, around 20% of them singletons. Sequencing was done on a sample of blood. The origin of the receptors is a man aged 25-45 years with Graves' ophthalmopathy.

This clonotype was recorded many times. In DNA form, the CDR3 reads TGTGCCAGCAGTCTGGAAAAGGGGGGCCAGAATTCACCCCTCCACTTT. This encodes CASSLEKGGQNSPLHF. This chain uses TRBV2 with TRBJ1-6; D may be TRBD1 (6 bases). In germline, CDR1 is SNHLY, CDR2 FYNNEI. The V end lost 5 bases, the J end lost 7 bases, and 18 bases lay between the germline ends. This CDR3 is 16 amino acids long.

This clonotype was seen a handful of times. This chain connects TRBV6-1 to TRBJ2-7; 8 bases are shared with TRBD1. The germline gives CDR1 MNHNS, CDR2 SASEGT. The ends lost 11 bases at V and 6 bases at J; junction bases unmatched: 15. This CDR3 is built from 14 residues. The CDR3: CAVTGTGPFGEQYF. Written as DNA, the CDR3 is TGTGCCGTGACCGGGACAGGTCCCTTTGGCGAGCAGTACTTC.

This clonotype was recorded many times. V and J are TRBV30 and TRBJ1-5; unclear D gene. V lost 2 bases to trimming and J lost 0 bases, with 5 bases between them. CDR3 length equals 13 residues. Germline values: CDR1 GTSNPN, CDR2 SVGIG (reference sequence). The CDR3 spells CAWSRFSNQPQHF. The DNA of the CDR3 is TGTGCCTGGAGTCGCTTTAGCAATCAGCCCCAGCATTTT.

This clonotype was seen ten or more times. V gene TRBV20-1 combines with J gene TRBJ2-4; 8 bases fit TRBD1. The germline gives CDR1 DFQATT, CDR2 SNEGSKA (reference sequence). The CDR3 length is 12 residues. Unmatched junction bases numbered 7, after V lost 8 bases and J lost 7 bases. The CDR3 here is CSHDRGGNIQYF. Here the CDR3 DNA reads TGCAGTCACGACAGGGGTGGGAACATTCAGTACTTC.

This clonotype was detected a few times. This rearrangement joins TRBV20-1 to TRBJ2-5, with D tentatively TRBD1 (6 bases). Germline V lookup: CDR1 DFQATT, CDR2 SNEGSKA (reference sequence). The V gene lost 1 base and the J gene lost 6 bases, with 9 bases spanning the gap. This CDR3 contains 12 residues. CDR3 nucleotides: TGCAGTGCTAGAGGGACAGTCAAGACCCAGTACTTC. This gives the protein CSARGTVKTQYF.

This clonotype occurred many times. The chain recombines TRBV7-2 with TRBJ2-1; 8 nucleotides match TRBD1. Looked up from germline, CDR1 is SGHTA and CDR2 is FQGNSA. This CDR3 contains 15 residues. V dropped 0 bases and J dropped 7; count of bases not matched to a gene: 5. As DNA, the CDR3 is TGTGCCAGCAGCTTAGCGGTTCGGACAGGGAATGAGCAGTTCTTC. Its protein is CASSLAVRTGNEQFF.

At least ten counts were recorded for this clonotype. CDR3 sequence: CSAGGDGPNTEAFF. CDR3 nucleotide sequence: TGCAGTGCTGGAGGGGACGGCCCGAACACTGAAGCTTTCTTT. The genes are TRBV20-1 and TRBJ1-1, with D possibly TRBD1 on 5 matching bases. V lost 5 bases, J lost 1 base, and 14 bases lay in between. The CDR3 has 14 amino acids. Germline V gives CDR1 DFQATT, CDR2 SNEGSKA (reference sequence).

V usage is TRBV19 and J usage is TRBJ2-2, with 7 bases identical to TRBD2. The CDR3 has 17 amino acids. V trimming: 5 bases; J trimming: 1 base; junction bases outside the gene matches: 10. Germline assignment: CDR1 LNHDA and CDR2 SQIVND (reference sequence). CDR3 nucleotides: TGTGCCAGTAGTTTCGGGAGCGGGATGGGGAACACCGGGGAGCTGTTTTTT. This codes for CASSFGSGMGNTGELFF.

The genes are TRBV3-1 and TRBJ1-2; D perhaps matches TRBD1 (5 bases). The germline V gene has CDR1 LGHDT and CDR2 YNNKEL (reference sequence). This CDR3 has 14 residues. The V end lost 1 base, the J end lost 7 bases, and 13 bases lay between the germline ends. The CDR3 DNA follows: TGTGCCAGCAGCCAAGGGGGCGTTACTTCTGGCTACACCTTC. Translated: CASSQGGVTSGYTF.

This clonotype was found a few times. CDR3 nucleotides: TGTGCCAGCAGTGACCGGTCGAGGGGGAGAGAGACCCAGTACTTC. It encodes CASSDRSRGRETQYF. V is TRBV6-1 and J is TRBJ2-5, with D maybe TRBD1 (6 bases). The CDR3 contains 15 residues. Trimming removed 3 bases at V and 4 bases at J, with 15 bases between. CDR1 and CDR2 (germline): MNHNS, SASEGT.

This clonotype has a handful of counts. The chain joins TRBV3-1 to TRBJ1-3, with D possibly TRBD1 on 5 matching bases. The CDR3 is 18 residues long. Germline V gene lookup returns CDR1 LGHDT and CDR2 YNNKEL (reference sequence). V was trimmed by 1 base and J by 2 bases, leaving 18 bases between them. CDR3 DNA: TGTGCCAGCAGCCAAGTGACAGTCCCAGCTAGGGCTGGAAACACCATATATTTT. This encodes CASSQVTVPARAGNTIYF.

V gene TRBV20-1 combines with J gene TRBJ2-7; TRBD2 aligns across 8 bases. The CDR3 consists of 16 residues. Germline trimming cut 1 base from V and 0 bases from J; bases unmatched to any gene: 8. Per germline, CDR1 DFQATT and CDR2 SNEGSKA (reference sequence). CDR3 nucleotides: TGCAGTGCTAGAGCCCTGCCCAGCGGGAGCTCCTACGAGCAGTACTTC. Translated: CSARALPSGSSYEQYF.

The chain combines TRBV7-9 with TRBJ2-1; TRBD2 agrees at 14 bases. Germline V gene data show CDR1 as SEHNR and CDR2 as FQNEAQ (reference sequence). This CDR3 spans 20 amino acids. J lost 0 bases, V lost 4 bases, and 11 bases had no gene match. DNA of the CDR3: TGTGCCAGCAGCTACAGGACTAGCGGGAGGCCTTTTTACTCCTACAATGAGCAGTTCTTC. This codes for CASSYRTSGRPFYSYNEQFF.

This clonotype occurred a few times. One junction end disagrees with the germline gene, perhaps due to a read error. This chain joins TRBV12-3 or TRBV12-4 and TRBJ2-7, with D uncertain. The length of the CDR3 is 10 residues. The chain's CDR3 is CASSTAEQHF. The CDR3 DNA reads as TGTGCCAGCAGCACGGCCGAGCAGCACTTC.

In this sample, this clonotype turned up a few times. The V call is TRBV11-2, the J call TRBJ2-3; TRBD1 is a possible D gene (6 bases). The germline V gene has CDR1 SGHAT and CDR2 FQNNGV. The CDR3 is 15 amino acids. Trimming took off 4 bases at V and 3 bases at J, with 14 bases between the two ends. This chain's CDR3 is CASSWAGVTTDTQYF. The CDR3 DNA follows: TGTGCCAGCAGCTGGGCAGGGGTCACTACAGATACGCAGTATTTT.

Only a few counts were recorded for this clonotype. The chain carries TRBV20-1 and TRBJ2-7, with 9 positions matching TRBD2. The germline V gene encodes CDR1 DFQATT and CDR2 SNEGSKA (reference sequence). V dropped 1 base and J dropped 2; count of bases not matched to a gene: 3. The CDR3 contains 14 residues. This CDR3 reads CSARGRGGAYEQYF. The CDR3 nucleotides read TGCAGTGCTAGAGGGCGGGGGGGGGCCTACGAGCAGTACTTC.

This clonotype was counted only a few times. This chain links TRBV5-1 with TRBJ2-3, with D possibly being TRBD2 (6 bases). CDR1 SGHRS and CDR2 YFSETQ come from the germline V gene. CDR3 length: 15 residues. V gave up 0 bases and J gave up 4 bases, with 12 bases separating them. The CDR3 DNA reads as TGCGCCAGCAGCTTGGAAAGACTAGATTCAGATACGCAGTATTTT. This gives the protein CASSLERLDSDTQYF.

In its sample, this clonotype was seen many times. As DNA, the CDR3 is TGTGCCAGCAGCTCGTCTCAGCGGGTGGGCGTGTCTAGTGAGCAGTTCTTC. This codes for CASSSSQRVGVSSEQFF. This chain connects TRBV7-9 to TRBJ2-1, with D maybe TRBD2 (6 bases). V dropped 4 bases and J dropped 9 bases, with 25 bases sitting between them. The CDR3 is 17 amino acids. The germline V gene encodes CDR1 SEHNR and CDR2 FQNEAQ (reference sequence). The full variable domain, in which reference TRBV7-9 and TRBJ2-1 provide the parts outside the CDR3, is DTGVSQNPRHKITKRGQNVTFRCDPISEHNRLYWYRQTLGQGPEFLTYFQNEAQLEKSRLLSDRFSAERPKGSFSTLEIQRTEQGDSAMYLCASSSSQRVGVSSEQFFGPGTRLTVL.